The clone carrying this TCR beta chain was counted at least ten times. TCRdb re-analysed the 5' RACE reads in MiXCR, keeping a single row per CDR3 protein. The table records more than 55,000 distinct CDR3 sequences, more than 5.5% of them present only once. This record comes from a study of early T cells in non-severe SARS-CoV-2 infection. V lost 3 bases and J lost 5, with 11 bases in between. CDR1 is SGHVS, CDR2 FNYEAQ, per germline. The CDR3 runs to 14 residues. The receptor was derived from an adult who was a healthcare worker with PCR-confirmed SARS-CoV-2 infection or an uninfected control (not recorded which). Sequencing used whole blood, obtained at baseline. The chain carries TRBV7-6 and TRBJ2-1; D is perhaps TRBD2 (5 bases). DNA for the CDR3: TGTGCCAGCAGCTTGAGGGCAGATAACAATGAGCAGTTCTTC. It encodes CASSLRADNNEQFF.